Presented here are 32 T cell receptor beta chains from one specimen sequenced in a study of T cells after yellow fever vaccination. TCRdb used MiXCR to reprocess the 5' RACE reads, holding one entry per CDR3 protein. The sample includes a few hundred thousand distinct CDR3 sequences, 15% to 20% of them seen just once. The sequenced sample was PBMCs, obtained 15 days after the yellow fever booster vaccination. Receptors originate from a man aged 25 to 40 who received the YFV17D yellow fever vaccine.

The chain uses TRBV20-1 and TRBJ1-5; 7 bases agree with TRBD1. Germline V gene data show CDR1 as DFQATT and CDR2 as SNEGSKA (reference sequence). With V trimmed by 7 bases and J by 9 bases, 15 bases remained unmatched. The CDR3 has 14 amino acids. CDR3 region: CSVKDRAPEGPQHF. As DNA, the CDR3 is TGCAGTGTCAAAGACAGGGCCCCCGAGGGGCCCCAGCATTTT.

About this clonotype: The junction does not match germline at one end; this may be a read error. CDR3 nucleotides: TGTGCCAGCAGCCCGGACAGGTATCAGCCCAAGCATTTT. It encodes CASSPDRYQPKHF. The V call is TRBV7-2, the J call TRBJ1-5; TRBD1 matches 7 bases. The CDR3 sequence is 13 residues long. In germline, CDR1 is SGHTA, CDR2 FQGNSA.

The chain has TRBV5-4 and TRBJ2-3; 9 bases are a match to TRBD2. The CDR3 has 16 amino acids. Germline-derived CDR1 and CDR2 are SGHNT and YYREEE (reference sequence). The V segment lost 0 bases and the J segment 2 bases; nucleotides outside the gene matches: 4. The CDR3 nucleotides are TGTGCCAGCAGCTTGGGCGGGAGGGCCGACACAGATACGCAGTATTTT. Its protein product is CASSLGGRADTDTQYF.

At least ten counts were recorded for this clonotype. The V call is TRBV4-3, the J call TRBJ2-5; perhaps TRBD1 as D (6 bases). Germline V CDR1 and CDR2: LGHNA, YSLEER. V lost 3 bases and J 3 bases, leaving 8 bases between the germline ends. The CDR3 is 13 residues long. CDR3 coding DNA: TGCGCCAGCAGCCAGGCAGGGGAAGAGACCCAGTACTTC. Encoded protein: CASSQAGEETQYF.

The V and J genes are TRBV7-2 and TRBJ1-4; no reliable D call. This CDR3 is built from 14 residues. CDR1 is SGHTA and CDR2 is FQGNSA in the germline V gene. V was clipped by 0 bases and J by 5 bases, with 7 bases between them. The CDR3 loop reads CASSLAQGNEKLFF. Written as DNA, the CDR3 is TGTGCCAGCAGCTTAGCGCAAGGGAATGAAAAACTGTTTTTT.

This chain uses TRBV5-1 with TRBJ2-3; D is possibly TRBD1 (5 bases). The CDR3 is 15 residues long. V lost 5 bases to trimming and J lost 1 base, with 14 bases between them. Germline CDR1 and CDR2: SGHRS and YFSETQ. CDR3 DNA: TGCGCCAGCAGAACTACAGGCTCTGGCACAGATACGCAGTATTTT. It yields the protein CASRTTGSGTDTQYF.

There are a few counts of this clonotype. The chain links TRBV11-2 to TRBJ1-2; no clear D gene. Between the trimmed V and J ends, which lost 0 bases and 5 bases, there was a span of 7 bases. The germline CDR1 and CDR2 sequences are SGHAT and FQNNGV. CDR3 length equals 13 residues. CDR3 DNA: TGTGCCAGCAGCTTAGACGCGACTTATGGCTACACCTTC. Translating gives CASSLDATYGYTF.

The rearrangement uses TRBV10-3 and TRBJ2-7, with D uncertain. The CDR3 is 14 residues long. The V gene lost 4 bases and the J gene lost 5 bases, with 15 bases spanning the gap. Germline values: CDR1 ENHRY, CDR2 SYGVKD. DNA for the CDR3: TGTGCCATCAGTGCTCAGGAGCCGGGCAACGAGCAGTACTTC. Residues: CAISAQEPGNEQYF.

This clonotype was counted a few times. The CDR3, as DNA: TGCGCCAGCAGCCAAGATCTCGGCAACTGGAATGAGCAGTTCTTC. It codes for CASSQDLGNWNEQFF. V usage is TRBV4-3 and J usage is TRBJ2-1; D unresolved. There are 15 residues in the CDR3. V was pared by 0 bases and J by 7 bases, with 13 bases between. Germline CDR1 LGHNA, CDR2 YSLEER.

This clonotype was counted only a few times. The CDR3 nucleotides are TGTGCCAGCAGCTTAAAAGGTGGACTAGCGAGCAGTGAGCAGTTCTTC. Its protein product is CASSLKGGLASSEQFF. This chain connects TRBV7-3 to TRBJ2-1; 9 bases match TRBD2. Germline CDR1 and CDR2: SGHTA and FQGTGA. This CDR3 is 16 amino acids long. The junction had 10 bases not matched to a gene; V was cut back by 1 base and J by 9 bases.

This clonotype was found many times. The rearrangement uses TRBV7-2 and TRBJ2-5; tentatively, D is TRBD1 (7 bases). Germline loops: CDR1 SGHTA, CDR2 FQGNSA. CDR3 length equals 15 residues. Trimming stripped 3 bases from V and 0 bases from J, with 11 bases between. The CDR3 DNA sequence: TGTGCCAGCAGCTTCCCAGGGGGGTACCAAGAGACCCAGTACTTC. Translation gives CASSFPGGYQETQYF.

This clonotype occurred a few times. CDR3 in DNA: TGTGCCAGCAGCTCAAACAGATACACCGGGGAGCTGTTTTTT. It encodes CASSSNRYTGELFF. The J gene is TRBJ2-2, the V gene TRBV11-3, with D hard to call. Trimming removed 4 bases from V and 3 bases from J, with 9 bases in between. This CDR3 is built from 14 residues. Germline V gene sequence: CDR1 SGHNT, CDR2 YENEEA.

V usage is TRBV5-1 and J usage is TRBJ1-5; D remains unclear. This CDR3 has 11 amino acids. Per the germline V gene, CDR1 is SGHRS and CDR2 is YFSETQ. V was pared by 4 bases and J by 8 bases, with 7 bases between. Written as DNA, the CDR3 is TGCGCCAGCAGCCCCAGAAAGCCCCAGCATTTT. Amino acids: CASSPRKPQHF.

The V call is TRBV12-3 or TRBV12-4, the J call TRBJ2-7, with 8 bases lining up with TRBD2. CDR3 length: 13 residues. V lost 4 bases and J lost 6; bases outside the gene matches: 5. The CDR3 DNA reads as TGTGCCAGCAGTTCCCGGGAGGGTTCCGAGCAGTACTTC. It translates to CASSSREGSEQYF.

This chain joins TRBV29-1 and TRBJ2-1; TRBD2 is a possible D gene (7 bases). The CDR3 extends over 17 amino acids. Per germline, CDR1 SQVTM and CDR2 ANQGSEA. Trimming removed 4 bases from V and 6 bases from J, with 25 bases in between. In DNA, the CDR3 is TGCAGCGTTGTGAGACAGGCGCTAGCGGAGTTCGGCAATGAGCAGTTCTTC. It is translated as CSVVRQALAEFGNEQFF.

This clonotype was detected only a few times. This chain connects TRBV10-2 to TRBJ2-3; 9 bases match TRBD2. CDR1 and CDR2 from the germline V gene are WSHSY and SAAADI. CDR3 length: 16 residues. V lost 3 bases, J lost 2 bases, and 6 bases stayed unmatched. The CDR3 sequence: CASSDPTSGPTDTQYF. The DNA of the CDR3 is TGCGCCAGCAGTGACCCAACTAGCGGGCCCACAGATACGCAGTATTTT.

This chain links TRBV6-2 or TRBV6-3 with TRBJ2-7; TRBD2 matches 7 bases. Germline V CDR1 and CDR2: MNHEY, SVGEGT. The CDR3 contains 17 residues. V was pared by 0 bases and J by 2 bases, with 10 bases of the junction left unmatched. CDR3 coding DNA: TGTGCCAGCAGTTACTCGATACTGGCTAGCGGAACCTACGAGCAGTACTTC. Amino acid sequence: CASSYSILASGTYEQYF.

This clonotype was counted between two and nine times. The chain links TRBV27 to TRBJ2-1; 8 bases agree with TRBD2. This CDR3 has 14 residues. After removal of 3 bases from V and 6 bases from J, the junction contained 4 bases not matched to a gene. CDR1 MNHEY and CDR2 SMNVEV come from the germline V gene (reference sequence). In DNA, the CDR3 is TGTGCCAGCAGTTTTCGGGAGGGATCCAATGAGCAGTTCTTC. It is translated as CASSFREGSNEQFF.

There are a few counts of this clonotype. CDR3: CASSRGGAHNEQFF. CDR3 coding DNA: TGTGCCAGCAGCAGGGGGGGGGCCCACAATGAGCAGTTCTTC. This chain links TRBV7-6 with TRBJ2-1, with D possibly matching TRBD2 (7 bases). V was trimmed by 5 bases and J by 5 bases, leaving 13 bases between them. The germline V gene has CDR1 SGHVS and CDR2 FNYEAQ. The CDR3 covers 14 residues.

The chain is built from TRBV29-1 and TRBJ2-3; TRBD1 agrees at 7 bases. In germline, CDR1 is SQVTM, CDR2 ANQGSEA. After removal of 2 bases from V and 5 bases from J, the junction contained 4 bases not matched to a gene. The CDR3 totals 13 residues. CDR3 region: CSVEKTGLDTQYF. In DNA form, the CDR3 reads TGCAGCGTTGAAAAGACAGGGCTAGATACGCAGTATTTT.

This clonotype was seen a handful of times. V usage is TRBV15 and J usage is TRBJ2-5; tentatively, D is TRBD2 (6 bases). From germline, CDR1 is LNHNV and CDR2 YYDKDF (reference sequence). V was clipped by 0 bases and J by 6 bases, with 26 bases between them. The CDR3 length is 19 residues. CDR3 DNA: TGTGCCACCAGCAGAGATCCACTCGGGCAGGGAGGTGTGAGTAAGACCCAGTACTTC. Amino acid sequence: CATSRDPLGQGGVSKTQYF.

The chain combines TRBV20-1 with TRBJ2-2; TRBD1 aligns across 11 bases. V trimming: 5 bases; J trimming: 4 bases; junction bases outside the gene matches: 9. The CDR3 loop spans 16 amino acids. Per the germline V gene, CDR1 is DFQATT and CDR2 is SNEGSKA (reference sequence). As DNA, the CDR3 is TGCAGTGCTCGCCCGTGGGACAGGGGGAGCACCGGGGAGCTGTTTTTT. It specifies CSARPWDRGSTGELFF.

The CDR3 coding sequence is TGTGCCAGCAGCTTAGACCCAGGGAACTCCTACGAGCAGTACTTC. This sequence encodes CASSLDPGNSYEQYF. The genes are TRBV7-6 and TRBJ2-7; possible D gene TRBD1, 5 bases. The germline gives CDR1 SGHVS, CDR2 FNYEAQ. Trimming removed 1 base at V and 0 bases at J, with 10 bases between. The CDR3 extends over 15 amino acids. Supplemented by reference TRBV7-6 and TRBJ2-7, the full variable domain reads GAGVSQSPRYKVTKRGQDVALRCDPISGHVSLYWYRQALGQGPEFLTYFNYEAQQDKSGLPNDRFSAERPEGSISTLTIQRTEQRDSAMYRCASSLDPGNSYEQYFGPGTRLTVT.

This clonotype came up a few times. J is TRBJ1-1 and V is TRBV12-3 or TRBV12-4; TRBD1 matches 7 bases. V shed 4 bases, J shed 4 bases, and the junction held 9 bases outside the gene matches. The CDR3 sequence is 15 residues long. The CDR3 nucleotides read TGTGCCAGCAGTTCACAGGGGCGGGTTGGCACTGAAGCTTTCTTT. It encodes CASSSQGRVGTEAFF.

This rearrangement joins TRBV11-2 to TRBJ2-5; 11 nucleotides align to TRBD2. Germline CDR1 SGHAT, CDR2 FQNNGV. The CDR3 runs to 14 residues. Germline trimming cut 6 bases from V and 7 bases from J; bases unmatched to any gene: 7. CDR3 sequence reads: CASSHPLAGGTQYF. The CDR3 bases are TGTGCCAGCAGTCATCCTCTAGCGGGAGGGACCCAGTACTTC.

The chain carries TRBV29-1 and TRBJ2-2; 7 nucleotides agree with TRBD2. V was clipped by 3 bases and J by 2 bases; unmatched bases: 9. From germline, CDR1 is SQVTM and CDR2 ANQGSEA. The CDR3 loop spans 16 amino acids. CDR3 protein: CSVDAPGRENTGELFF. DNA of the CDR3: TGCAGCGTTGATGCCCCAGGGAGGGAAAACACCGGGGAGCTGTTTTTT.

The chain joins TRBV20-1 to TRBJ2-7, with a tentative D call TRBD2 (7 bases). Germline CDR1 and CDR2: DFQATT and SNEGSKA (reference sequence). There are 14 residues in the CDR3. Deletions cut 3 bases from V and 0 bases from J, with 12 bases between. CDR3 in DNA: TGCAGTGCTAGGAGGGGGGGTTCCTCCTACGAGCAGTACTTC. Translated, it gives CSARRGGSSYEQYF.

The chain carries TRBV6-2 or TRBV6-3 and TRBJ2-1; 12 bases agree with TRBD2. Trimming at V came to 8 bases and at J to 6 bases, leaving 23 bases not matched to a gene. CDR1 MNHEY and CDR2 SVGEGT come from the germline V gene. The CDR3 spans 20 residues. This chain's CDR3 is CASHSRTNLAGGRISNEQFF. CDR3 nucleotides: TGTGCCAGCCACTCCCGAACAAACCTAGCGGGAGGGCGGATCTCCAATGAGCAGTTCTTC.

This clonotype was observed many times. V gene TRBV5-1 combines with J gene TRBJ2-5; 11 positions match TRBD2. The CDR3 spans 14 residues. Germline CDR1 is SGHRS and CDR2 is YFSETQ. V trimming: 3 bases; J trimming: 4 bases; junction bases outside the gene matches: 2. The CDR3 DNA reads TGCGCCAGCAGCTCTGGGACTAGCGGAGAGACCCAGTACTTC. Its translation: CASSSGTSGETQYF. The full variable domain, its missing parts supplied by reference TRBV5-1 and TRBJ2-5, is KAGVTQTPRYLIKTRGQQVTLSCSPISGHRSVSWYQQTPGQGLQFLFEYFSETQRNKGNFPGRFSGRQFSNSRSEMNVSTLELGDSALYLCASSSGTSGETQYFGPGTRLLVL.

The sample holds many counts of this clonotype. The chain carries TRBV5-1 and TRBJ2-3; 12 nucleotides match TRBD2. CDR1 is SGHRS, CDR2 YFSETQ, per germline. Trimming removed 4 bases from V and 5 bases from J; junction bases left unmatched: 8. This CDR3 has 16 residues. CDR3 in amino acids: CASSPTSGSGLDTQYF. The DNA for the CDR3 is TGCGCCAGCAGCCCGACTAGCGGGAGTGGATTAGATACGCAGTATTTT.

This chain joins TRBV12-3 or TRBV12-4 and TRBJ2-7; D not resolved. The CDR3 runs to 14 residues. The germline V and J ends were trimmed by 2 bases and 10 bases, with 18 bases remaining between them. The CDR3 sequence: CASSLLVDIGRQYF. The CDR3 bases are TGTGCCAGCAGTTTATTGGTCGATATCGGGCGCCAGTACTTC.

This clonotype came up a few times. The CDR3 reads CASSLGTGGKETQYF. The DNA of the CDR3 is TGCGCCAGCAGCTTGGGGACAGGGGGTAAAGAGACCCAGTACTTC. V is TRBV5-1 and J is TRBJ2-5; 10 nucleotides match TRBD1. With V trimmed by 0 bases and J by 3 bases, 2 bases remained unmatched. The length of the CDR3 is 15 residues. CDR1 SGHRS and CDR2 YFSETQ come from the germline V gene.